The 7 T cell receptor beta chains presented below share a single source sample, sequenced in a study of blood T cell repertoires in COVID-19. Data came from immunoSEQ multiplex PCR; TCRdb stores just in-frame clones and leaves some out. This table holds about 180,000 clones, 80% to 90% found once. Sequenced material: peripheral blood. The receptor set was obtained from a man aged 18 to 29 who had recovered from COVID-19.

The chain employs TRBV3-1 (or the pseudogene TRBV3-2) and TRBJ2-5; D not resolved. CDR1 is LGHDT, CDR2 YNNKEL, per germline (reference sequence). The CDR3 length is 13 residues. With 0 bases removed from V and 10 bases from J, the gap between germline ends came to 12 bases. The CDR3 region is CASSQDLAGGQYF. CDR3 coding DNA: TGTGCCAGCAGCCAAGATCTGGCCGGCGGCCAGTACTTC.

This clone was observed a handful of times. The chain combines TRBV7-9 with TRBJ2-1; the D gene is possibly TRBD2 (6 bases). V dropped 1 base and J dropped 0 bases, with 7 bases sitting between them. CDR1 is SEHNR and CDR2 is FQNEAQ in the germline V gene (reference sequence). The CDR3 extends over 15 amino acids. The CDR3 here is CASSLDGSSYNEQFF. In DNA form, the CDR3 reads TGTGCCAGCAGCTTAGACGGGAGCTCCTACAATGAGCAGTTCTTC.

This chain joins TRBV15 and TRBJ2-3; 13 nucleotides match TRBD2. The CDR3 runs 21 residues. The V gene's germline CDR1 is LNHNV and CDR2 YYDKDF (reference sequence). Germline trimming cut 4 bases from V and 2 bases from J; bases unmatched to any gene: 18. The CDR3 DNA reads as TGTGCCACCAGCAAAGCCAGGGTTCCCGGGACTAGCGGGATGGTCACAGATACGCAGTATTTT. As protein: CATSKARVPGTSGMVTDTQYF. Variable domain in full (rest from reference TRBV15 and TRBJ2-3): DAMVIQNPRYQVTQFGKPVTLSCSQTLNHNVMYWYQQKSSQAPKLLFHYYDKDFNNEADTPDNFQSRRPNTSFCFLDIRSPGLGDTAMYLCATSKARVPGTSGMVTDTQYFGPGTRLTVL.

The chain joins TRBV7-2 to TRBJ2-7; D possibly corresponds to TRBD2 (5 bases). The V gene's germline CDR1 is SGHTA and CDR2 FQGNSA. With 2 bases removed from V and 1 base from J, the gap between germline ends came to 9 bases. The CDR3 consists of 14 residues. The CDR3 region is CASSLTRVSYEQYF. The CDR3 DNA is TGTGCCAGCAGCTTAACTAGGGTTTCCTACGAGCAGTACTTC.

The gene calls are TRBV28 and TRBJ1-1, with D possibly TRBD1 on 5 matching bases. V was shortened by 8 bases and J by 6 bases, with 22 bases between the two germline ends. CDR1 is MDHEN and CDR2 is SYDVKM in the germline V gene. There are 15 residues in the CDR3. The CDR3 protein is CASRNLRDQVAEAFF. The CDR3 DNA reads as TGTGCCAGCCGGAATCTCAGGGATCAGGTGGCTGAAGCTTTCTTT.

The chain has TRBV6-6 and TRBJ1-2; D perhaps matches TRBD1 (6 bases). The germline gives CDR1 MNHNY, CDR2 SVGAGI (reference sequence). The V and J ends lost 0 bases and 1 base respectively, with 9 bases between them. This CDR3 spans 15 amino acids. DNA for the CDR3: TGTGCCAGCAGTTACTCCCCAGGGGTTAACTATGGCTACACCTTC. Amino acids: CASSYSPGVNYGYTF.

This clone has a count of ten or more. The genes are TRBV28 and TRBJ2-1; TRBD2 matches 10 bases. In germline, CDR1 is MDHEN, CDR2 SYDVKM. The V segment lost 3 bases and the J segment 4 bases; nucleotides outside the gene matches: 6. The CDR3 spans 16 residues. CDR3 region: CASSFSSSGRYNEQFF. The CDR3 DNA reads TGTGCCAGCAGTTTCTCCTCTAGCGGGAGATACAATGAGCAGTTCTTC.